One and the same sample provided the 6 T cell receptor beta chains below, sequenced in a study of blood T cell repertoires in COVID-19. Data came from immunoSEQ multiplex PCR; TCRdb stores just in-frame clones and leaves some out. The data contain approximately 100,000 clones, around 80% of them singletons. The sample was peripheral blood. The receptors stem from a woman older than 75 with active or convalescent COVID-19.

J is TRBJ1-1 and V is TRBV6-5; 9 bases line up with TRBD1. The length of the CDR3 is 15 residues. The trim removed 2 bases at V and 6 bases at J, leaving 7 bases unmatched. Germline V gene lookup returns CDR1 MNHEY and CDR2 SVGAGI. CDR3 protein: CASSYVTGGISEAFF. The CDR3 bases are TGTGCCAGCAGTTACGTAACAGGGGGCATATCTGAAGCTTTCTTT.

This chain links TRBV27 with TRBJ2-2, with D possibly being TRBD1 (6 bases). The V gene lost 1 base and the J gene lost 0 bases, with 9 bases spanning the gap. Germline values: CDR1 MNHEY, CDR2 SMNVEV (reference sequence). This CDR3 comprises 16 residues. The CDR3 spells CASSLLSGANTGELFF. CDR3 DNA sequence: TGTGCCAGCAGTTTATTATCAGGGGCGAACACCGGGGAGCTGTTTTTT.

This clone appeared a few times. The rearrangement joins TRBV7-3 to TRBJ2-5; weak D call: TRBD1 (6 bases). In germline, CDR1 is SGHTA, CDR2 FQGTGA. V lost 0 bases to trimming and J lost 5 bases, with 16 bases between them. The CDR3 consists of 16 residues. The DNA of the CDR3 is TGTGCCAGCAGCTTAACCTCGGGCAGGGGCGGGGAGACCCAGTACTTC. Its protein is CASSLTSGRGGETQYF.

This clone was observed once. The V and J genes are TRBV5-6 and TRBJ2-3, with 16 bases aligning to TRBD2. The V segment lost 5 bases and the J segment 6 bases; nucleotides outside the gene matches: 9. CDR3 size: 17 residues. In germline, CDR1 is SGHDT, CDR2 YYEEEE. The CDR3 DNA reads as TGTGCCAGCAGTCCCACCGGGACTAGCGGGAGGGCGGATACGCAGTATTTT. Amino acids: CASSPTGTSGRADTQYF.

The V and J genes are TRBV13 and TRBJ1-6; 10 bases map to TRBD1. V was clipped by 6 bases and J by 10 bases; unmatched bases: 12. The CDR3 extends over 16 amino acids. From germline, CDR1 is PRHDT and CDR2 FYEKMQ (reference sequence). The CDR3 loop reads CASSLRTGQGSSPLHF. The CDR3 DNA sequence: TGTGCCAGCAGTTTAAGAACGGGACAGGGGTCCTCACCCCTCCACTTT. Combining the CDR3 with reference TRBV13 and TRBJ1-6 gives the whole variable domain AAGVIQSPRHLIKEKRETATLKCYPIPRHDTVYWYQQGPGQDPQFLISFYEKMQSDKGSIPDRFSAQQFSDYHSELNMSSLELGDSALYFCASSLRTGQGSSPLHFGNGTRLTVT.

The chain links TRBV11-2 to TRBJ2-7, with TRBD1 matching over 7 bases. V shed 4 bases, J shed 3 bases, and the junction held 6 bases outside the gene matches. CDR1 and CDR2 (germline): SGHAT, FQNNGV. The CDR3 totals 14 residues. CDR3 loop: CASSSWTGYYEQYF. CDR3 DNA sequence: TGTGCCAGCAGCTCATGGACAGGATACTACGAGCAGTACTTC.